The rows below give T cell receptor beta chains drawn from one sample of a study of cytomegalovirus exposure and HLA in healthy donors. Generated by immunoSEQ multiplex PCR, the TCRdb table keeps only in-frame clones and is missing some. The data hold some 66,000 clones, with around 80% observed a single time. Material: PBMCs. These receptors originate from a man aged 40-49 years in good health and CMV-seronegative. CDR3s include the opening cysteine and the closing phenylalanine or tryptophan. Fields, in order: D gene, V gene, J gene, clone size, CDR3 DNA, CDR3 protein. A D gene is named only where the DNA matches it firmly. Some rows mark clone size as missing; the rest say once, few, many or name a class of expanded clone.

TRBD2	TRBV10-2	TRBJ2-1	.	TGCGCCAGCAGTGAGTCGACTAGCGGGAGGCTCTACAATGAGCAGTTCTTC	CASSESTSGRLYNEQFF
TRBD2	TRBV7-9	TRBJ2-1	.	TGTGCCAGCAGCGGGACTAGCGGGGGCTACAATGAGCAGTTCTTC	CASSGTSGGYNEQFF
.	TRBV9	TRBJ1-1	.	TGTGCCAGCAGCGTAGGGGTGACATGGGACACTGAAGCTTTCTTT	CASSVGVTWDTEAFF
.	TRBV5-1	TRBJ2-7	few	TGCGCCAGCAGCTCCCAGGGTCACGAGCAGTACTTC	CASSSQGHEQYF
TRBD2	TRBV7-9	TRBJ2-3	.	TGTGCCAGCAGCCCAAGGACTAGCGGGAGCGCAGATACGCAGTATTTT	CASSPRTSGSADTQYF
.	TRBV7-2	TRBJ2-7	once	TGTGCCAGCAGCTTAGATTTGCTTGCGGGACGGGTAGGGGAGCAGTACTTC	CASSLDLLAGRVGEQYF
TRBD1	TRBV11-1	TRBJ2-7	.	TGTGCCAGCAGCTTAGAGACAGGGCTGTGGGACGAGCAGTACTTC	CASSLETGLWDEQYF
.	TRBV9	TRBJ2-7	.	TGTGCCAGCAGCCCCCAGGGCATCAGTGGCGAGCAGTACTTC	CASSPQGISGEQYF
.	TRBV6-5	TRBJ1-1	few	TGTGCCAGCAGAGACTGGGACACTGAAGCTTTCTTT	CASRDWDTEAFF
.	TRBV18	TRBJ2-5	.	TGTGCCAGCTCCTCAGGGCAGGAGGAGACCCAGTACTTC	CASSSGQEETQYF
.	TRBV6-5	TRBJ1-2	.	TGTGCCAGCAGTTACCGCGGAGGGTATGGCTACACCTTC	CASSYRGGYGYTF
.	TRBV4-1	TRBJ2-5	.	TGCGCCAGCAGCCTCCGCAGCCCGGCTAGCAGTGAGACCCAGTACTTC	CASSLRSPASSETQYF
TRBD1	TRBV6-1	TRBJ1-2	.	TGTGCCAGCAGTGGAGGAGGACCGACAGGGCGAAGAGGCTACACCTTC	CASSGGGPTGRRGYTF
.	TRBV6-5	TRBJ2-5	.	TGTGCCAGCAGACGGGGGGCGGGCCCCCAAGAGACCCAGTACTTC	CASRRGAGPQETQYF
.	TRBV7-2	TRBJ1-3	.	TGTGCCAGCAGCTTTCAGCAGGGTCTTGGTGGAAACACCATATATTTT	CASSFQQGLGGNTIYF
.	TRBV7-2	TRBJ2-7	.	TGTGCCAGCAGCTTAGATTTGTGGCGGGGACCCGGCTACGAGCAGTACTTC	CASSLDLWRGPGYEQYF
.	TRBV15	TRBJ2-4	.	TGTGCCACCAGCAGAGATCGTTTAGCGGAGCTAGCCAAAAACATTCAGTACTTC	CATSRDRLAELAKNIQYF
TRBD1	TRBV28	TRBJ2-2	.	TGTGCCAGCAGTTTGAGGCAGGGGGCTTCGACCGGGGAGCTGTTTTTT	CASSLRQGASTGELFF
.	TRBV11-3	TRBJ2-1	.	TGTGCCAGCAGCTTAACGGGAACGTACAATGAGCAGTTCTTC	CASSLTGTYNEQFF
TRBD1	TRBV7-9	TRBJ1-6	.	TGTGCCAGCAGGATGACAGGGGCTAATTCACCCCTCCACTTT	CASRMTGANSPLHF
TRBD2	TRBV5-4	TRBJ2-1	.	TGTGCCAGCAGCTTGGGGACCCGGGGGGGAACCTACAATGAGCAGTTCTTC	CASSLGTRGGTYNEQFF
.	TRBV10-3	TRBJ1-2	few	TGTGCCATCAGTGTTCCGGTCTATGGCTACACCTTC	CAISVPVYGYTF
.	TRBV5-6	TRBJ1-1	.	TGTGCCAGCAGGGGTCTGGACAGGAACACTGAAGCTTTCTTT	CASRGLDRNTEAFF
.	TRBV7-9	TRBJ1-1	.	TGTGCCAGCAGACCCCCACAGTTGAACACTGAAGCTTTCTTT	CASRPPQLNTEAFF
TRBD2	TRBV6-5	TRBJ2-7	.	TGTGCCAGCAGACCCCCTAGCGGGACTTTCGAGCAGTACTTC	CASRPPSGTFEQYF
.	TRBV18	TRBJ1-4	.	TGTGCCAGCTCCCTCATGAGTCAGGGAAGAACAACTAATGAAAAACTGTTTTTT	CASSLMSQGRTTNEKLFF
.	TRBV27	TRBJ2-7	.	TGTGCCAGCAGTTTTCGGCCGGGGGGCACCTACGAGCAGTACTTC	CASSFRPGGTYEQYF
.	TRBV18	TRBJ1-1	.	TGTGCCAGCTCACCCCGGGAGAACACTGAAGCTTTCTTT	CASSPRENTEAFF
TRBD1	TRBV6-5	TRBJ2-3	.	TGTGCCAGCAGACCACAGGGGGCCGATACGCAGTATTTT	CASRPQGADTQYF
TRBD1	TRBV2	TRBJ1-5	few	TGTGCCAGCAGTGAATTATACAGGGGAGTAGAGCCCCAGCATTTT	CASSELYRGVEPQHF
TRBD2	TRBV15	TRBJ2-7	.	TGTGCCACCAGCAGAGGACTCCTTAGGGCTAGCGGGAGGAGGAGGGGTTACTACGAGCAGTACTTC	CATSRGLLRASGRRRGYYEQYF
TRBD1	TRBV7-9	TRBJ1-1	.	TGTTCCAGCAGCTTTTGGGTTGGGACAGGGACGCGCACTGAAGCTTTCTTT	CSSSFWVGTGTRTEAFF
TRBD2	TRBV5-1	TRBJ2-7	once	TGCGCCAGCAGCCCGGCCCGGGGAGGGGCCCGCGAGCAGTACTTC	CASSPARGGAREQYF
TRBD2	TRBV7-6	TRBJ2-3	.	TGTGCCAGCAGCTTAGCACGACTAGCGGGACACACAGATACGCAGTATTTT	CASSLARLAGHTDTQYF
.	TRBV27	TRBJ2-2	.	TGTGCCAGCAGCTATCACCAAAGCTCGAACACCGGGGAGCTGTTTTTT	CASSYHQSSNTGELFF
TRBD1	TRBV2	TRBJ2-1	few	TGTGCCAGCAGTGTTTTTCGGGACAGGCCTCGGGGGGAGCAGTTCTTC	CASSVFRDRPRGEQFF
TRBD1	TRBV7-9	TRBJ1-3	.	TGTGCCAGCAGCTCCCCCGGGACAGCTGGAAACACCATATATTTT	CASSSPGTAGNTIYF
TRBD1	TRBV5-1	TRBJ2-1	.	TGCGCCAGCAGCTCAGGACAGGGGTCCTACAATGAGCAGTTCTTC	CASSSGQGSYNEQFF
.	TRBV5-4	TRBJ1-2	once	TGTGCCAGCAGTCGCGACAGGAACTATGGCTACACCTTC	CASSRDRNYGYTF
.	TRBV5-1	TRBJ2-3	.	TGCGCCAGCAACACAGGGTCGAGCACAGATACGCAGTATTTT	CASNTGSSTDTQYF
TRBD1	TRBV5-1	TRBJ2-7	.	TGCGCCAGCAGCGCCGGGACAGGGGACTCATTCCTTTACGAGCAGTACTTC	CASSAGTGDSFLYEQYF
.	TRBV11-2	TRBJ1-6	.	TGCGCCAGCAGCTTAGGCCGAGGGATCTATAATTCACCCCTCCACTTT	CASSLGRGIYNSPLHF
.	TRBV29-1	TRBJ1-2	.	TGCAGCGTTGAGGGGGGTTTATATGGCTACACCTTC	CSVEGGLYGYTF
.	TRBV19	TRBJ1-2	.	TGTGCCAGTAGTCCCATCGGTACAGTCCATAACTATGGCTACACCTTC	CASSPIGTVHNYGYTF
.	TRBV2	TRBJ1-6	.	TGTGCCAGCAGTACGGACAGATTTAATTCACCCCTCCACTTT	CASSTDRFNSPLHF
TRBD1	TRBV7-2	TRBJ2-7	.	TGTGCCAGCAGCTCAGAGAGACAGGGTGTCTACGAGCAGTACTTC	CASSSERQGVYEQYF
TRBD2	TRBV29-1	TRBJ2-3	.	TGCAGCACCTATAGCGGGAGGGCCGGCGATACGCAGTATTTT	CSTYSGRAGDTQYF
.	TRBV6-1	TRBJ1-3	.	TGTGCCAGCAGTGGGGGCGCAGGTGGAAACACCATATATTTT	CASSGGAGGNTIYF
.	TRBV6-1	TRBJ1-2	few	TGTGCCAGCAGTGAAGCCACCGGGGTGGGGTATGGCTACACCTTC	CASSEATGVGYGYTF
.	TRBV28	TRBJ1-4	.	TGTGCCAGTCGACAGAATGAAAAACTGTTTTTT	CASRQNEKLFF
.	TRBV28	TRBJ2-5	.	TGTGCCAGCAGTTTATCTATGCCAAGCTCCCAAGAGACCCAGTACTTC	CASSLSMPSSQETQYF
TRBD2	TRBV5-1	TRBJ2-7	.	TGCGCCAGCAGTTGGGGGTCCCCTAGCGGGAGCTCGTACGAGCAGTACTTC	CASSWGSPSGSSYEQYF
.	TRBV10-3	TRBJ2-1	.	TGTGCCATCAGTGAGTTTGGCAGGGTCGGCAATGAGCAGTTCTTC	CAISEFGRVGNEQFF
.	TRBV28	TRBJ1-1	few	TGTGCCAGCAGTTTAGGGAGGGTGTTGGTTGCTTTCTTT	CASSLGRVLVAFF
.	TRBV5-6	TRBJ2-1	.	TGTGCCAGCCATACTGCGGGGAGTATGAATGAGCAGTTCTTC	CASHTAGSMNEQFF
.	TRBV5-1	TRBJ1-5	once	TGCGCCAGCAGCCCTTCGGGGTCGGAACAGCCCCAGCATTTT	CASSPSGSEQPQHF
.	TRBV4-2	TRBJ2-7	few	TGTGCCAGCAGCCAAGATGACAACTCCTACGAGCAGTACTTC	CASSQDDNSYEQYF
TRBD1	TRBV29-1	TRBJ1-2	few	TGCAGCGCCCAGACAGGGCGGTATGGCTACACCTTC	CSAQTGRYGYTF
.	TRBV12-5	TRBJ2-1	.	TGTGCTAGTGGTCTCGGGATCTACAATGAGCAGTTCTTC	CASGLGIYNEQFF